The present T cell receptor (beta chain) was sequenced within a study of cytomegalovirus exposure and HLA in healthy donors. This PCR relied on a set of 60 Vbeta primers and 13 Jbeta primers. TCRdb's table, derived via immunoSEQ multiplex PCR, lists solely in-frame clones and lacks some. This table has 150,000 to 160,000 clones, approximately 69% appearing once. Germline lookup yields CDR1 SQVTM and CDR2 ANQGSEA. The CDR3 runs 14 residues. The V end was cut by 3 bases, the J end by 4 bases, with 13 bases between. The specimen sequenced was PBMCs. The chain recombines TRBV29-1 with TRBJ2-1, with D possibly being TRBD1 (5 bases). The source of this sequence is a man under 40 in good health and CMV-seronegative. The CDR3 is CSVDSRGPYNEQFF. DNA for the CDR3: TGCAGCGTTGATTCAAGGGGCCCTTACAATGAGCAGTTCTTC.